One T cell receptor beta chain is described in this entry. Its antigen is unidentified. The length of the CDR3 is 11 residues. V dropped 3 bases and J dropped 8 bases, with 7 bases sitting between them. Per germline, CDR1 MGHDK and CDR2 SYGVNS. Some clones are missing from TCRdb's copy, which holds only in-frame ones; the method was immunoSEQ multiplex PCR. The sample carries some 1 million clones, 75% recorded once. The data were taken from a study of shared clonotypes between healthy human individuals. Whole-study results and caveats: Memory subsets generally showed smaller estimated richness than naive subsets did. Some clonotypes were shared by all four sorted-subset donors, while others were not shared. The non-shared ones had lower generation probabilities than the shared ones. Shared across a few donors were around 5% of the naive CD4 clonotypes.

The V call is TRBV25-1, the J call TRBJ1-2; D unclear. Source material: memory CD4+ T cells sorted from blood. Noted subset: CD45RA-negative fraction. The TCR originated in a man younger than 35 in good health. CDR3 nucleotides: TGTGCCAGCAGTGACGGACTGGGCTACACCTTC. Its translation is CASSDGLGYTF.